A single sample is the source of the 5 T cell receptor beta chains below, sequenced in a study of cytomegalovirus exposure and HLA in healthy donors. Use of 60 Vbeta and 13 Jbeta primers characterized the PCR. The assay was immunoSEQ multiplex PCR, and TCRdb's table has in-frame clones only and misses some. In the table there are 150,000 to 200,000 clones, 60% to 80% of which are singletons. The specimen was PBMCs. Every receptor here comes from a man between 60 and 70 years old in good health and CMV-seronegative.

The chain has TRBV23-1 and TRBJ1-2, with 9 positions matching TRBD1. TRBV23-1 has ORF status, its function being uncertain. J was trimmed by 0 bases and V by 2 bases; bases with no gene match: 7. The CDR3 spans 17 residues. The chain's CDR3 is CASSQQGQGSSNYGYTF. CDR3 nucleotide sequence: TGCGCCAGCAGTCAACAAGGACAGGGGAGTTCTAACTATGGCTACACCTTC.

The V call is TRBV11-2, the J call TRBJ1-1; TRBD1 agrees at 7 bases. J was trimmed by 11 bases and V by 1 base; bases with no gene match: 7. Germline V gene sequence: CDR1 SGHAT, CDR2 FQNNGV. The length of the CDR3 is 13 residues. The CDR3 loop reads CASSLGSGRGAFF. In nucleotides, the CDR3 is TGTGCCAGCAGCTTAGGGAGTGGCAGGGGGGCTTTCTTT.

The rearrangement links TRBV5-6 to TRBJ1-5; 7 nucleotides align to TRBD1. In germline, CDR1 is SGHDT, CDR2 YYEEEE. V shed 2 bases and J 5 bases; nucleotides not matched to a gene: 1. The CDR3 length is 13 residues. This CDR3 is CASSFQGDQPQHF. DNA of the CDR3: TGTGCCAGCAGCTTCCAGGGGGATCAGCCCCAGCATTTT.

This rearrangement joins TRBV28 to TRBJ2-7, with D tentatively TRBD1 (6 bases). V lost 6 bases and J lost 1, with 10 bases in between. The CDR3 runs to 13 residues. Germline CDR1 and CDR2: MDHEN and SYDVKM. CDR3 amino acids: CASRRTGSYEQYF. CDR3 DNA sequence: TGTGCCAGCAGAAGAACAGGGTCCTACGAGCAGTACTTC. Full variable domain (missing parts from reference TRBV28 and TRBJ2-7): DVKVTQSSRYLVKRTGEKVFLECVQDMDHENMFWYRQDPGLGLRLIYFSYDVKMKEKGDIPEGYSVSREKKERFSLILESASTNQTSMYLCASRRTGSYEQYFGPGTRLTVT.

The gene calls are TRBV2 and TRBJ2-1, with 9 nucleotides matching TRBD1. CDR3 length: 15 amino acids. Trimming took 6 bases from V and 5 from J; bases not matched to a gene: 8. Germline-derived CDR1 and CDR2 are SNHLY and FYNNEI. The DNA of the CDR3 is TGTGCCAGCAGCGCCGGGACAGGGCCTAACAATGAGCAGTTCTTC. It translates to CASSAGTGPNNEQFF.